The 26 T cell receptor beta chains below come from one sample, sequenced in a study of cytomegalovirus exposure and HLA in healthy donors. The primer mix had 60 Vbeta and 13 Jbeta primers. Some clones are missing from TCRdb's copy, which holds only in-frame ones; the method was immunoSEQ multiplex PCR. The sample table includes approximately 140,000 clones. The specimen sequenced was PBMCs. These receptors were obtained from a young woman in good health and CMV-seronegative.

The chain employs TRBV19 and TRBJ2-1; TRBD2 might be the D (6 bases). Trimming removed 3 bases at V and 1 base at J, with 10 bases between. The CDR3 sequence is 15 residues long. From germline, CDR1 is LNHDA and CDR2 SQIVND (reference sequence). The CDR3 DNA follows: TGTGCCAGTAGTATTAATAGCGGTTCCTACAATGAGCAGTTCTTC. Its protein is CASSINSGSYNEQFF.

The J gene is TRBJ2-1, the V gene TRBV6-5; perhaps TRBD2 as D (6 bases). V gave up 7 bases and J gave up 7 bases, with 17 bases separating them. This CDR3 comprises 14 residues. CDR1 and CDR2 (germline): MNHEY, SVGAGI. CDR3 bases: TGTGCCAGCAAAACGGAGGGCCTCAGGAATGAGCAGTTCTTC. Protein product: CASKTEGLRNEQFF.

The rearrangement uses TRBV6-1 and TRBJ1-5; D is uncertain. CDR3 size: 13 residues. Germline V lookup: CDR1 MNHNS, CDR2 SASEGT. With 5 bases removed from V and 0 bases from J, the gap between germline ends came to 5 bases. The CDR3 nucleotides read TGTGCCAGCAGTCTAGTTAGCAATCAGCCCCAGCATTTT. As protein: CASSLVSNQPQHF.

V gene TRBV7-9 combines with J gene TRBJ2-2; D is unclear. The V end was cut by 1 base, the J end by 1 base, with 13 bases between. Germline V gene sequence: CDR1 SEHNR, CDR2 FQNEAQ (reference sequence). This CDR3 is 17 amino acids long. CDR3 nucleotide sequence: TGTGCCAGCAGCTTAGGCGGCGCGCAGCTGAACACCGGGGAGCTGTTTTTT. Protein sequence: CASSLGGAQLNTGELFF.

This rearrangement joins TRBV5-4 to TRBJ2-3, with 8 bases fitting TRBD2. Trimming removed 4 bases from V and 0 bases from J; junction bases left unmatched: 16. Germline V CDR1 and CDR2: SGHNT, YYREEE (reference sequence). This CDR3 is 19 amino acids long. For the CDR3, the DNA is TGTGCCAGCAGCCGCCAATGGCTAGCGGGTGGTACTAGCACAGATACGCAGTATTTT. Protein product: CASSRQWLAGGTSTDTQYF.

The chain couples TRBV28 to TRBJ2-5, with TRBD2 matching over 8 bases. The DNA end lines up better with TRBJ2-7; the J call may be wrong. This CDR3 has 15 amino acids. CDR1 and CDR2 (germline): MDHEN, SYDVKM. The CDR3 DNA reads TGTGCCAGCAGCTTCGAAGGAGCGGGAGTCAACGAGCAGTACTTC. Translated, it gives CASSFEGAGVNEQYF.

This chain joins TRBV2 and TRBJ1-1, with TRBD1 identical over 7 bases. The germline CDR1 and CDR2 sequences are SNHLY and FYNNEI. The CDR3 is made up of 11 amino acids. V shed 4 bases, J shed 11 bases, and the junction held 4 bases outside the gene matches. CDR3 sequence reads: CASSVGGKAFF. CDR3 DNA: TGTGCCAGCAGTGTAGGGGGCAAGGCTTTCTTT.

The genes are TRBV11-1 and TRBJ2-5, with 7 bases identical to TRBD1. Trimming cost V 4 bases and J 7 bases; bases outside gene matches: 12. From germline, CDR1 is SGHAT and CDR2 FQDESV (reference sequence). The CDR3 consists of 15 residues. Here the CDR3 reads CASSSPSDRVGTQYF. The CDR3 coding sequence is TGTGCCAGCAGCTCTCCTTCCGACAGGGTAGGGACCCAGTACTTC.

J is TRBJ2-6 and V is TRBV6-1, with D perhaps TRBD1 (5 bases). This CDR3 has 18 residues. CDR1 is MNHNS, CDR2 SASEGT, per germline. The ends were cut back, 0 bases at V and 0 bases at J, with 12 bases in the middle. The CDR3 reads CASSEADPRVSGANVLTF. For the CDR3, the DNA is TGTGCCAGCAGTGAAGCGGATCCCAGGGTCTCTGGGGCCAACGTCCTGACTTTC.

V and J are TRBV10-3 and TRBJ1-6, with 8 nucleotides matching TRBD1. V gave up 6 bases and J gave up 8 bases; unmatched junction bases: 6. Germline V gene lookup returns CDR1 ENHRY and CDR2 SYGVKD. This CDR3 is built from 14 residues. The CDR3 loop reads CAIRGQGADSPLHF. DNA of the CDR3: TGTGCCATCAGAGGACAGGGCGCCGATTCACCCCTCCACTTT.

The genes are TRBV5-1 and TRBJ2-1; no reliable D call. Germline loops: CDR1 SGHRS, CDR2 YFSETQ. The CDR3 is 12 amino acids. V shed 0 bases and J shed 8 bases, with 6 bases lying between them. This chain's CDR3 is CASSLDGYEQFF. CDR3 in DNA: TGCGCCAGCAGCTTGGACGGGTATGAGCAGTTCTTC.

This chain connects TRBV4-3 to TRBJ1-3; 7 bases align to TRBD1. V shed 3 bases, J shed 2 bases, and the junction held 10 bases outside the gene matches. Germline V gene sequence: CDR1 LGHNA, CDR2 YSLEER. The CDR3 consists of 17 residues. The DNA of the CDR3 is TGCGCCAGCAGCCATCGGACAGGACAGATCGCTGGAAACACCATATATTTT. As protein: CASSHRTGQIAGNTIYF.

For the CDR3, the DNA is TGTGCCAGCAGCTTACGGGGTGAAGCTTTCTTT. Translation: CASSLRGEAFF. The chain couples TRBV11-3 to TRBJ1-1; unclear D gene. V was shortened by 2 bases and J by 7 bases, with 5 bases between the two germline ends. The V gene's germline CDR1 is SGHNT and CDR2 YENEEA. This CDR3 is built from 11 residues. Supplemented by reference TRBV11-3 and TRBJ1-1, the full variable domain reads EAGVVQSPRYKIIEKKQPVAFWCNPISGHNTLYWYLQNLGQGPELLIRYENEEAVDDSQLPKDRFSAERLKGVDSTLKIQPAELGDSAVYLCASSLRGEAFFGQGTRLTVV.

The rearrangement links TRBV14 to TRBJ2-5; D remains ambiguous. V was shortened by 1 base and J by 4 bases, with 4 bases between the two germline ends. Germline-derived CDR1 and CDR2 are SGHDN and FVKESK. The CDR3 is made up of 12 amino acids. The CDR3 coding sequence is TGTGCCAGCAGCCAAGCGTTAGAGACCCAGTACTTC. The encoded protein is CASSQALETQYF.

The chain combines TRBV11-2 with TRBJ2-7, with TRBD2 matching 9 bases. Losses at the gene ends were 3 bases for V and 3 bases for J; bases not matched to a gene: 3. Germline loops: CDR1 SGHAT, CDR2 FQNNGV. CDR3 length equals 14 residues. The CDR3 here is CASSFETSGYEQYV. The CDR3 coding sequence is TGTGCCAGCAGCTTTGAGACTAGCGGCTACGAGCAGTACGTC.

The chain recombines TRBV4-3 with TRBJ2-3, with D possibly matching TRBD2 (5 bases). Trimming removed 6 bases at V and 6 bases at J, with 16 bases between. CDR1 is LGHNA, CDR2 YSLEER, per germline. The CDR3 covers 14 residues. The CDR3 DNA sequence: TGCGCCAGCAGTCAGGACTCCGTCCGGGATACGCAGTATTTT. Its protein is CASSQDSVRDTQYF.

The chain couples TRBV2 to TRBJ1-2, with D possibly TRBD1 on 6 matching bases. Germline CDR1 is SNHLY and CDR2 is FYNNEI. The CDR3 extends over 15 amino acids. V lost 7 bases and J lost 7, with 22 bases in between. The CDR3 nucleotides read TGTGCCAGCAAACTTCTAACCCAGGGGCTCGGTGGCTACACCTTC. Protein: CASKLLTQGLGGYTF. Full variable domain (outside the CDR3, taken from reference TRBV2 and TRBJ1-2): EPEVTQTPSHQVTQMGQEVILRCVPISNHLYFYWYRQILGQKVEFLVSFYNNEISEKSEIFDDQFSVERPDGSNFTLKIRSTKLEDSAMYFCASKLLTQGLGGYTFGSGTRLTVV.

The CDR3 bases are TGTGCCAGCAGCGTATACGGGGACATGCGATACAATGAGCAGTTCTTC. This sequence encodes CASSVYGDMRYNEQFF. This rearrangement joins TRBV9 to TRBJ2-1; D possibly corresponds to TRBD1 (6 bases). The V end lost 1 base, the J end lost 4 bases, and 15 bases lay between the germline ends. Germline V gene sequence: CDR1 SGDLS, CDR2 YYNGEE. CDR3 length: 16 amino acids.

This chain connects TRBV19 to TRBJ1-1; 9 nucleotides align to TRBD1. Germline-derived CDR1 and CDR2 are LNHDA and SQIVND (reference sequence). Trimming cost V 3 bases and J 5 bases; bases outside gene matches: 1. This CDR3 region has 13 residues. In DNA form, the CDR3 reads TGTGCCAGTAGTATCGGGACAGGGACTGAAGCTTTCTTT. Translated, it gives CASSIGTGTEAFF.

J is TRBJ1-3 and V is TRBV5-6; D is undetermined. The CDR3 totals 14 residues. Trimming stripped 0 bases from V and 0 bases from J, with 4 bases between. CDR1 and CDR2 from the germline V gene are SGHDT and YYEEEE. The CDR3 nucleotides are TGTGCCAGCAGCTTGGTGAGCTCTGGAAACACCATATATTTT. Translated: CASSLVSSGNTIYF.

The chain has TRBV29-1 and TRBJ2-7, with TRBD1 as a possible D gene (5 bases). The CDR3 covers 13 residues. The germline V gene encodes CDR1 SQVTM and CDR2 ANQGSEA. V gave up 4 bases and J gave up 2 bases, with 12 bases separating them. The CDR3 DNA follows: TGCAGCGTTGCGCAAGGACAACCCTACGAGCAGTACTTC. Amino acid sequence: CSVAQGQPYEQYF.

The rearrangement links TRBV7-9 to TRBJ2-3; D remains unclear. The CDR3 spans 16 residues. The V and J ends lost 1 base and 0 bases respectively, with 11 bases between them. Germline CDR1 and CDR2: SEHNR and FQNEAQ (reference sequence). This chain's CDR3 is CASSLGDFPSTDTQYF. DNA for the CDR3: TGTGCCAGCAGCTTAGGTGACTTCCCAAGCACAGATACGCAGTATTTT.

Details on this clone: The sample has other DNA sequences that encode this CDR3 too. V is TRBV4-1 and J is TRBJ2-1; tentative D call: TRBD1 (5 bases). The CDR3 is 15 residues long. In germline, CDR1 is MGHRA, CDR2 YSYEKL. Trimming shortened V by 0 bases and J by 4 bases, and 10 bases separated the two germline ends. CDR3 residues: CASSQDQGSYNEQFF. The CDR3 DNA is TGCGCCAGCAGCCAAGACCAGGGATCATACAATGAGCAGTTCTTC.

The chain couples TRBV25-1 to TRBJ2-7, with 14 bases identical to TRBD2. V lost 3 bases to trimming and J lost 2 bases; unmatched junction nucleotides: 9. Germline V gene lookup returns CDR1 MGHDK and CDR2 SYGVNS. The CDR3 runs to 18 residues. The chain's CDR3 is CASSDVTGTSGRAYEQYF. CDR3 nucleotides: TGTGCCAGCAGTGACGTAACCGGGACTAGCGGGAGAGCCTACGAGCAGTACTTC.

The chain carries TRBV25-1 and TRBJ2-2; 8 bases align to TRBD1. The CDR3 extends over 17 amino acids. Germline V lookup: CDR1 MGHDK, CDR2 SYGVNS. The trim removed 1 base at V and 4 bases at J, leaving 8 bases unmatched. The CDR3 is CASSESVRGLGTGELFF. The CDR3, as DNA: TGTGCCAGCAGTGAATCGGTCAGGGGGCTTGGCACCGGGGAGCTGTTTTTT.

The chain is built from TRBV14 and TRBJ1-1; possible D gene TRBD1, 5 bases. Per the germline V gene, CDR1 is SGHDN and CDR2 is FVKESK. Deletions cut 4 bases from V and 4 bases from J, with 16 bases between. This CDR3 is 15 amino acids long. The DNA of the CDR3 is TGTGCCAGCAGCCGGGAAACAGGACGGCCCACTGAAGCTTTCTTT. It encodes CASSRETGRPTEAFF.